This entry is about one T cell receptor (beta chain). What it recognizes is unknown. The length of the CDR3 is 19 residues. V lost 4 bases, J lost 2 bases, and 17 bases stayed unmatched. CDR1 and CDR2 (germline): SGHAT, FQNNGV. The sample comes from a study of cytomegalovirus exposure and HLA in healthy donors. Study-level information: Within the Caucasian-associated ancestry cluster were around 81% of the approximately 400 genotyped donors. Study findings and constraints: Most subjects' HLA-A and HLA-B alleles were reportedly predicted from TCR beta sequences. Later genetic work tied a missense DCLRE1C variant to beta-chain V and J trimming. It was 164 TCR beta chains that were listed as cytomegalovirus-associated.

The PCR had 60 Vbeta and 13 Jbeta primers. TCRdb keeps only in-frame clones here, not all; method: immunoSEQ multiplex PCR. The sample carries 200,000 or so clones, about 80% recorded once. The V call is TRBV11-2, the J call TRBJ2-7; 10 bases align to TRBD2. The sequence was collected from a woman between 18 and 29 years old in good health and CMV-seropositive. Sequencing was performed on PBMCs. The CDR3 spells CASSSVRRAGGPIAYEQYV. CDR3 coding DNA: TGTGCCAGCAGCTCGGTCCGAAGAGCGGGGGGGCCGATCGCCTACGAGCAGTACGTC.